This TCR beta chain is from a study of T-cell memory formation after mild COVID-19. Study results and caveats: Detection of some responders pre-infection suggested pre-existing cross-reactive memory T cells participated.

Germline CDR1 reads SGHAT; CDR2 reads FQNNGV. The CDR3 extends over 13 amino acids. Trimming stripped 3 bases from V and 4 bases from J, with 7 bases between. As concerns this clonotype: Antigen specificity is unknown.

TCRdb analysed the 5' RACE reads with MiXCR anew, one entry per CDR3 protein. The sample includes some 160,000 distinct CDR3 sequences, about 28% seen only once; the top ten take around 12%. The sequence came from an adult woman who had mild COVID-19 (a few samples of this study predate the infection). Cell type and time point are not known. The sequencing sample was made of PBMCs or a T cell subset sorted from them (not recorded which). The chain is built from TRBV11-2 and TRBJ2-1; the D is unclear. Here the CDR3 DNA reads TGTGCCAGCAGCTTCTTGGGGTACAATGAGCAGTTCTTC. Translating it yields CASSFLGYNEQFF. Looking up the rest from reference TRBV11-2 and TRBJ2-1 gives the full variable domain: EAGVAQSPRYKIIEKRQSVAFWCNPISGHATLYWYQQILGQGPKLLIQFQNNGVVDDSQLPKDRFSAERLKGVDSTLKIQPAKLEDSAVYLCASSFLGYNEQFFGPGTRLTVL.